The sequence of this TCR beta chain was determined in a study of beta chain features in type 1 diabetes. Whole-study findings and limits: Patients' naive, central memory and Treg TCRB repertoires seemed closer to one another than those of healthy donors. Type 1 diabetes patients had VDJ junctions that carried fewer insertions and more deletions.

The sample holds a few counts of this clone. Its antigen is currently unknown. Each of the CD4+ naive, central memory, regulatory and stem cell-like memory populations was sorted via CD45RO/CCR7/CD25/CD127/CD95/CD27. The purity of all sorted populations exceeded 95%. Every isolated RNA sample was fully reverse transcribed, so sequencing captured expressed TCRB transcripts. TCRdb keeps only in-frame clones here, not all; method: immunoSEQ multiplex PCR. The sample carries about 110,000 clones, approximately 39% recorded once. Germline V CDR1 and CDR2: SGHTA, FQGTGA. Trimming took 5 bases from V and 3 from J; bases not matched to a gene: 6. The CDR3 loop spans 16 amino acids.

This rearrangement joins TRBV7-3 to TRBJ2-1, with TRBD2 matching over 11 bases. The receptor was derived from a woman aged 18-35 years in good health. Sequencing was carried out using stem cell memory CD4+ T cells from blood. The chain's CDR3 is CASSRTTSGIYNEQFF. CDR3 coding DNA: TGTGCCAGCAGCCGTACGACTAGCGGGATCTACAATGAGCAGTTCTTC.